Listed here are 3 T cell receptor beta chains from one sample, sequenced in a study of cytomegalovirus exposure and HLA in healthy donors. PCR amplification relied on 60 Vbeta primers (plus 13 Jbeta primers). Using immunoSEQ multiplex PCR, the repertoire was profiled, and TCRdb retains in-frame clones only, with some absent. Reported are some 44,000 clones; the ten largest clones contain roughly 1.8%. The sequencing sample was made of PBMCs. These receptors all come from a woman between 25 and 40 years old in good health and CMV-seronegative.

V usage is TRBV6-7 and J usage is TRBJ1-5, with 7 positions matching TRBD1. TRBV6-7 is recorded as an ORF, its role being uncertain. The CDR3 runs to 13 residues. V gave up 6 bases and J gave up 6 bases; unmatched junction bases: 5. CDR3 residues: CASSPGQCQPQHF. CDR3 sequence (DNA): TGTGCCAGCAGCCCGGGACAGTGTCAGCCCCAGCATTTT.

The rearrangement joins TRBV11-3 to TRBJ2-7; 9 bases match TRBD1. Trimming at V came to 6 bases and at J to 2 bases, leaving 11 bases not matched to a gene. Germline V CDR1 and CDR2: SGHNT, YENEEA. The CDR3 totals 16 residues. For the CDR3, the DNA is TGTGCCAGCAGTCCAATCCCGAGACAGGGGGCCTACGAGCAGTACTTC. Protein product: CASSPIPRQGAYEQYF. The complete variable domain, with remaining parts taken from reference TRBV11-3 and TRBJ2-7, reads EAGVVQSPRYKIIEKKQPVAFWCNPISGHNTLYWYLQNLGQGPELLIRYENEEAVDDSQLPKDRFSAERLKGVDSTLKIQPAELGDSAVYLCASSPIPRQGAYEQYFGPGTRLTVT.

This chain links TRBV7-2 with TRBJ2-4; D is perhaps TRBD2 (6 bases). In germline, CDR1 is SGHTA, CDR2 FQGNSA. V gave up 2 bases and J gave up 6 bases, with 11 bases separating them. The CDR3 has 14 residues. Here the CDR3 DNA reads TGTGCCAGCAGCTTACTGGGGCGGGGAAACATTCAGTACTTC. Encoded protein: CASSLLGRGNIQYF. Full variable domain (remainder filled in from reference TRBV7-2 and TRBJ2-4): GAGVSQSPSNKVTEKGKDVELRCDPISGHTALYWYRQSLGQGLEFLIYFQGNSAPDKSGLPSDRFSAERTGGSVSTLTIQRTQQEDSAVYLCASSLLGRGNIQYFGAGTRLSVL.